The 2 T cell receptor beta chains below were found in one sample sequenced in a study of Ad26.COV2.S vaccination and SARS-CoV-2 variants. Generated by immunoSEQ multiplex PCR, the TCRdb table keeps only in-frame clones and is missing some. The repertoire includes 300,000 to 350,000 clones, about 89% of them detected once, and approximately 5% sits in the top ten. Specified treatment: around 19 received Ad26.COV2.S at low or high dose, single or two shots; about 5 received placebo; per-sample allocation not given. Sampling happened 63 days after the first vaccine or placebo injection. The sample consisted of peripheral blood, taken in a trial of Ad26.COV2.S vaccine versus placebo. Receptor source: a person aged 18-65 years who received the Ad26.COV2.S COVID-19 vaccine or a placebo.

V gene TRBV7-9 combines with J gene TRBJ2-3, with 10 bases aligning to TRBD2. This CDR3 has 15 amino acids. The J segment lost 5 bases and the V segment lost 2 bases, leaving 4 bases of the junction unmatched. Germline V gene data show CDR1 as SEHNR and CDR2 as FQNEAQ (reference sequence). This CDR3 is CASSLHSGGLDTQYF. The CDR3 DNA reads as TGTGCCAGCAGCTTACATAGCGGGGGGTTAGATACGCAGTATTTT.

This rearrangement joins TRBV7-9 to TRBJ2-3; 10 positions match TRBD1. The CDR3 is made up of 17 amino acids. Germline CDR1 is SEHNR and CDR2 is FQNEAQ (reference sequence). J was trimmed by 2 bases and V by 5 bases; bases with no gene match: 10. The CDR3 sequence is CASSVRQGAPTTDTQYF. In DNA, the CDR3 is TGTGCCAGCAGCGTACGACAGGGGGCTCCTACCACAGATACGCAGTATTTT.